Presented here are 13 T cell receptor beta chains from one specimen sequenced in a study of blood T cells in healthy people across ages (dated by TCRdb to the mid-2010s). Receptors were amplified or captured by 5' RACE. The sequencing machine was an Illumina HiSeq 2500. A second about 7 to 11 cycle PCR used a sample-barcoded 5' primer and a J-beta primer mix. TCRdb passed the public sequencing reads through fastp at Q25 and MiXCR, retaining productive beta sequences. Duplicate CDR3 protein sequences are folded into a single record with the most common DNA and genes. The sample table contains 1,500,000 or so distinct CDR3 sequences; only one count was recorded for about 45% of them. The ten largest clones represent around 4% of the sample. The sequenced material came from blood. Receptor source: a woman under 30 in good health.

This clonotype was detected only once. The rearrangement links TRBV9 to TRBJ1-1; 11 bases fit TRBD1. The length of the CDR3 is 17 residues. Trimming removed 4 bases from V and 1 base from J; junction bases left unmatched: 9. Germline CDR1 reads SGDLS; CDR2 reads YYNGEE. In DNA, the CDR3 is TGTGCCAGCAGCCCGGGACAGGGGGTACGTAGGAACACTGAAGCTTTCTTT. It is translated as CASSPGQGVRRNTEAFF.

This clonotype was seen a few times. V gene TRBV20-1 combines with J gene TRBJ1-5; D remains ambiguous. The CDR3 spans 11 residues. Looked up from germline, CDR1 is DFQATT and CDR2 is SNEGSKA (reference sequence). V was clipped by 6 bases and J by 6 bases, with 9 bases between them. The CDR3, as DNA: TGCAGTGCCGCCTCCGGTCAGCCCCAGCATTTT. Its protein product is CSAASGQPQHF.

V and J are TRBV19 and TRBJ1-5; D gene uncertain. The CDR3 runs to 13 residues. CDR1 is LNHDA, CDR2 SQIVND, per germline (reference sequence). The V end was cut by 5 bases, the J end by 7 bases, with 12 bases between. The CDR3, as DNA: TGTGCCAGTAGTCCCATAATACAACAGCCCCAGCATTTT. It yields the protein CASSPIIQQPQHF. Supplemented by reference TRBV19 and TRBJ1-5, the full variable domain reads DGGITQSPKYLFRKEGQNVTLSCEQNLNHDAMYWYRQDPGQGLRLIYYSQIVNDFQKGDIAEGYSVSREKKESFPLTVTSAQKNPTAFYLCASSPIIQQPQHFGDGTRLSIL.

The rearrangement uses TRBV11-2 and TRBJ1-1, with 12 positions matching TRBD1. Germline assignment: CDR1 SGHAT and CDR2 FQNNGV. The CDR3 extends over 18 amino acids. V gave up 4 bases and J gave up 4 bases; unmatched junction bases: 13. The CDR3 here is CASSSFPGQGASGTEAFF. The CDR3 DNA reads TGTGCCAGCAGCTCATTTCCGGGACAGGGGGCTAGCGGCACTGAAGCTTTCTTT.

The chain employs TRBV20-1 and TRBJ2-4; 14 bases align to TRBD2. The CDR3 sequence is 14 residues long. V lost 6 bases and J lost 6; bases outside the gene matches: 4. Germline CDR1 and CDR2: DFQATT and SNEGSKA (reference sequence). CDR3 coding DNA: TGCAGTGCAGGACTAGCGGGGGGAAGAAACATTCAGTACTTC. It encodes CSAGLAGGRNIQYF.

The chain links TRBV20-1 to TRBJ2-7; no clear D. Germline V lookup: CDR1 DFQATT, CDR2 SNEGSKA (reference sequence). V lost 2 bases and J 1 base, leaving 12 bases between the germline ends. This CDR3 has 14 residues. The CDR3 sequence: CSARLRLTSYEQYF. CDR3 DNA: TGCAGTGCTAGATTGCGGCTAACATCCTACGAGCAGTACTTC.

About this clonotype: The germline gene is not matched at one end of the junction; a read error may be the cause. The chain recombines TRBV30 with TRBJ1-4; the D gene is possibly TRBD1 (5 bases). Germline loops: CDR1 GTSNPN, CDR2 SVGIG (reference sequence). The CDR3 is 13 residues long. The DNA for the CDR3 is TGTGCCTGGAGTGGGGGGACTAATGAGAAACTGTTTTTT. Its translation is CAWSGGTNEKLFF. The full variable domain, completed using reference TRBV30 and TRBJ1-4, is SQTIHQWPATLVQPVGSPLSLECTVEGTSNPNLYWYRQAAGRGLQLLFYSVGIGQISSEVPQNLSASRPQDRQFILSSKKLLLSDSGFYLCAWSGGTNEKLFFGSGTQLSVL.

This clonotype has more than one count but fewer than ten. The chain uses TRBV6-2 or TRBV6-3 and TRBJ2-5, with D maybe TRBD2 (6 bases). The V end lost 6 bases, the J end lost 4 bases, and 15 bases lay between the germline ends. This CDR3 is 14 amino acids long. Germline V gives CDR1 MNHEY, CDR2 SVGEGT. CDR3 sequence (DNA): TGTGCCAGCAGCCTTGGGGCGGGGATAGAGACCCAGTACTTC. As protein: CASSLGAGIETQYF.

This clonotype was found a few times. The genes are TRBV18 and TRBJ1-5; TRBD1 agrees at 9 bases. CDR1 and CDR2 from the germline V gene are KGHSH and LQKENI. The length of the CDR3 is 14 residues. V shed 3 bases, J shed 6 bases, and the junction held 3 bases outside the gene matches. The CDR3 DNA sequence: TGTGCCAGCTCACCTGGGACAGGGTTTCAGCCCCAGCATTTT. The encoded protein is CASSPGTGFQPQHF.

This clonotype has more than one count but fewer than ten. This clone may be a read error of a much larger clone one base away. V and J are TRBV29-1 and TRBJ1-2; D call uncertain. Germline CDR1 reads SQVTM; CDR2 reads ANQGSEA. CDR3 length: 11 amino acids. V dropped 2 bases and J dropped 4 bases, with 5 bases sitting between them. The CDR3 spells CSVERSYGYTF. CDR3 DNA: TGCAGCGTTGAACGCAGCTATGGCTACACCTTC.

The CDR3 coding sequence is TGTGCCAGCAGTGACAACTATCCGAATACGCAGTATTTT. It specifies CASSDNYPNTQYF. The gene calls are TRBV6-2 or TRBV6-3 and TRBJ2-3; D remains unclear. V lost 5 bases, J lost 7 bases, and 13 bases lay in between. CDR3 size: 13 residues. The germline V gene encodes CDR1 MNHEY and CDR2 SVGEGT.

This clonotype was seen a handful of times. This chain connects TRBV7-9 to TRBJ1-2; D perhaps matches TRBD1 (5 bases). The CDR3 is 14 residues long. V lost 2 bases and J 5 bases, leaving 12 bases between the germline ends. Germline CDR1 and CDR2: SEHNR and FQNEAQ (reference sequence). The CDR3 region has the DNA TGTGCCAGCAGCTTAAGGGACGTTGATTATGGCTACACCTTC. This sequence encodes CASSLRDVDYGYTF.

The chain has TRBV12-3 or TRBV12-4 and TRBJ2-3; TRBD2 agrees at 8 bases. V shed 6 bases and J 4 bases; nucleotides not matched to a gene: 15. The CDR3 covers 17 residues. CDR3: CASSRPPGGPIADTQYF. CDR3 bases: TGTGCCAGCAGCCGCCCCCCGGGAGGGCCTATCGCAGATACGCAGTATTTT.